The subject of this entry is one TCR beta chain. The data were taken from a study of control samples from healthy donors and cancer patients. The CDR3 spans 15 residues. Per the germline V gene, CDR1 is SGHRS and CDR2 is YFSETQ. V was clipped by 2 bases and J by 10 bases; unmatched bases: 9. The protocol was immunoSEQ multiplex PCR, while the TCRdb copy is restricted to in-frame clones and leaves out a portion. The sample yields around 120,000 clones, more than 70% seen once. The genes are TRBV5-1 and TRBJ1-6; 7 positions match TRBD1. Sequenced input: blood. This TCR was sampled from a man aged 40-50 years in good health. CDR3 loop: CASSLSTTGDSPLHF. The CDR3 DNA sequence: TGCGCCAGCAGCTTATCTACAACAGGGGACTCACCCCTCCACTTT.